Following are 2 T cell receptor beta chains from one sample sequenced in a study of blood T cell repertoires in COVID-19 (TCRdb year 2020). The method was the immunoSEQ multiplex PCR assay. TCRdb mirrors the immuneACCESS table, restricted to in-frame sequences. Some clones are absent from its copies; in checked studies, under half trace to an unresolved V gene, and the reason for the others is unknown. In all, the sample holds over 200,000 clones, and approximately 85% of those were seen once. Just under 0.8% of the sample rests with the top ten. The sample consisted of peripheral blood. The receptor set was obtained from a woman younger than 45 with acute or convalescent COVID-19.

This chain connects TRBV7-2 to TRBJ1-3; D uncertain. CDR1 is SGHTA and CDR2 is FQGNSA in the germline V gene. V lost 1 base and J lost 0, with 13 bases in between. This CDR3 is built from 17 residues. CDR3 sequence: CASSLGSSGSSGNTIYF. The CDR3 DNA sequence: TGTGCCAGCAGCTTAGGGTCGTCGGGGAGCTCTGGAAACACCATATATTTT.

The CDR3 nucleotides are TGTGCCAGCTCACCACGGCGGGGGGCGAGCGGGATCACCGGGGAGCTGTTTTTT. Its protein is CASSPRRGASGITGELFF. V and J are TRBV18 and TRBJ2-2; 8 bases match TRBD2. The V gene end was trimmed by 1 base and the J gene end by 4 bases; junction bases not matched to a gene: 11. The length of the CDR3 is 18 residues. From germline, CDR1 is KGHSH and CDR2 LQKENI.